A selection of T cell receptor beta chains follows, all from one sample in a study of cytomegalovirus exposure and HLA in healthy donors. Sequencing used immunoSEQ multiplex PCR; TCRdb keeps in-frame clones, though not all of them. The sample includes approximately 220,000 clones, about 75% seen only once; the top ten take about 2%. Sequencing used PBMCs. The receptors were sampled from a male donor in good health and CMV-seronegative. The CDR3 runs from the conserved cysteine through the conserved F or W. Each record gives: J gene, clone size, D gene, V gene, CDR3 protein, CDR3 DNA. The D gene is left open where the match is weak. The size field is filled for only some rows; it gives once, few, many or a size class.

TRBJ2-5,-,TRBD2,TRBV4-3,CASSLQLAGGETQYF,TGCGCCAGCAGCCTACAACTAGCGGGGGGAGAGACCCAGTACTTC
TRBJ1-1,-,-,TRBV5-6,CASSLSRVAEAFF,TGTGCCAGCAGCTTGTCTCGAGTGGCTGAAGCTTTCTTT
TRBJ1-2,-,-,TRBV7-9,CASSASGGGYGYTF,TGTGCCAGCAGCGCGTCCGGGGGGGGCTATGGCTACACCTTC
TRBJ2-7,few,-,TRBV30,CAWTLGLFYEQYF,TGTGCCTGGACCCTCGGACTGTTCTACGAGCAGTACTTC
TRBJ2-3,-,-,TRBV4-2,CASSQTTGSTDTQYF,TGTGCCAGCAGCCAGACTACGGGGAGCACAGATACGCAGTATTTT
TRBJ2-3,-,-,TRBV5-1,CASSLTEARVSRTSTDTQYF,TGCGCCAGCAGCTTGACTGAGGCCAGGGTCTCCCGAACTAGCACAGATACGCAGTATTTT
TRBJ2-2,few,-,TRBV6-5,CASSYRGNTGELFF,TGTGCCAGCAGTTATCGGGGGAACACCGGGGAGCTGTTTTTT
TRBJ1-6,once,-,TRBV7-2,CASNPSGNSHNSPLHF,TGTGCCAGCAACCCCTCAGGAAACAGCCATAATTCACCCCTCCACTTT
TRBJ2-1,few,TRBD2,TRBV7-3,CASSLLAGHNEQFF,TGTGCCAGCAGCTTACTAGCGGGTCACAATGAGCAGTTCTTC
TRBJ1-3,-,-,TRBV28,CASSEAGVPGNTIYF,TGTGCCAGCAGTGAGGCGGGGGTACCTGGAAACACCATATATTTT
TRBJ2-5,-,-,TRBV7-2,CASSPGSAGETQYF,TGTGCCAGCAGCCCAGGTTCTGCGGGCGAGACCCAGTACTTC
TRBJ2-7,few,-,TRBV4-1,CASSQVEGGQYEQYF,TGCGCCAGCAGCCAAGTCGAGGGGGGGCAGTACGAGCAGTACTTC
TRBJ1-1,few,-,TRBV7-9,CASSTTGETEAFF,TGTGCCAGCAGCACCACGGGGGAGACTGAAGCTTTCTTT
TRBJ1-2,-,-,TRBV18,CASSSERQNYGYTF,TGTGCCAGCTCAAGTGAGAGACAGAACTATGGCTACACCTTC
TRBJ1-2,-,TRBD1,TRBV15,CATSTTEGQRTNYGYTF,TGTGCCACCAGCACTACCGAGGGACAGAGAACTAACTATGGCTACACCTTC
TRBJ1-1,-,-,TRBV9,CASSVEGSAATEAFF,TGTGCCAGCAGCGTAGAGGGGTCAGCCGCCACTGAAGCTTTCTTT
TRBJ1-1,-,-,TRBV18,CASSPSVNTEAFF,TGTGCCAGCTCACCATCGGTGAACACTGAAGCTTTCTTT
TRBJ2-5,-,TRBD2,TRBV7-7,CASSQGGPLETQYF,TGTGCTAGCAGCCAGGGAGGGCCGTTGGAGACCCAGTACTTC
TRBJ2-5,-,TRBD1,TRBV29-1,CSAGVVQGAREQYF,TGCAGCGCGGGGGTGGTCCAGGGGGCTCGGGAGCAGTACTTC
TRBJ1-2,few,TRBD1,TRBV18,CASSLYETQGAYGYTF,TGTGCCAGCTCACTCTATGAAACACAGGGGGCCTATGGCTACACCTTC
TRBJ2-7,few,-,TRBV9,CASSVGRGPAFPYEQYF,TGTGCCAGCAGCGTAGGAAGAGGGCCGGCGTTCCCTTACGAGCAGTACTTC
TRBJ2-1,few,TRBD2,TRBV7-9,CSSSSLGGGNEQFF,TGTTCCAGCAGCTCCCTGGGGGGGGGCAATGAGCAGTTCTTC
TRBJ1-4,-,-,TRBV6-5,CASRLGGGFWEKLFF,TGTGCCAGCAGATTGGGCGGGGGATTTTGGGAAAAACTGTTTTTT
TRBJ2-7,-,-,TRBV7-9,CASSLDSNSYEQYF,TGTGCCAGCAGCTTAGACAGTAACTCCTACGAGCAGTACTTC
TRBJ2-3,-,-,TRBV6-5,CASRPGTDTQYF,TGTGCCAGCAGACCGGGCACAGATACGCAGTATTTT
TRBJ2-3,-,TRBD2,TRBV29-1,CSGREGADTQYF,TGCAGTGGACGGGAGGGGGCAGATACGCAGTATTTT
TRBJ1-5,-,TRBD1,TRBV15,CATSPVPGTDFNQPQHF,TGTGCCACCAGCCCAGTACCCGGGACAGACTTCAATCAGCCCCAGCATTTT
TRBJ1-1,-,-,TRBV6-5,CASSYSRSLNTEAFF,TGTGCCAGCAGTTACTCGCGGTCCCTAAACACTGAAGCTTTCTTT
TRBJ2-5,-,-,TRBV6-5,CASSPFGGKQYF,TGTGCCAGCAGTCCATTCGGAGGGAAGCAGTACTTC
TRBJ2-7,-,TRBD2,TRBV6-1,CASSGLAGSSYEQYF,TGTGCCAGCAGCGGACTAGCGGGAAGCTCCTACGAGCAGTACTTC
TRBJ1-3,-,-,TRBV15,CATARTVSGNTIYF,TGTGCCACGGCTAGGACAGTCTCTGGAAACACCATATATTTT
TRBJ2-5,once,-,TRBV28,CASSFLQSGGGETQYF,TGTGCCAGCAGTTTCCTCCAATCCGGGGGAGGAGAGACCCAGTACTTC
TRBJ1-3,few,TRBD1,TRBV9,CASSVGGTGRSGNTIYF,TGTGCCAGCAGCGTAGGGGGGACAGGCCGCTCTGGAAACACCATATATTTT
TRBJ1-2,few,-,TRBV7-9,CASNNARTRTPRDGYTF,TGTGCCAGCAACAACGCTCGGACACGAACCCCTCGGGATGGCTACACCTTC
TRBJ2-7,-,-,TRBV27,CASSLGRGNEQYF,TGTGCCAGCAGTTTAGGCAGGGGAAACGAGCAGTACTTC
TRBJ1-2,few,TRBD1,TRBV19,CASSTPAGQGVGYTF,TGTGCCAGTAGTACCCCGGCGGGACAGGGGGTTGGCTACACCTTC
TRBJ1-4,-,TRBD1,TRBV10-3,CAISQTGATTNEKLFF,TGTGCCATCAGCCAGACAGGGGCGACAACTAATGAAAAACTGTTTTTT
TRBJ1-5,-,-,TRBV6-6,CASSLLGRRNQPQHF,TGTGCCAGCTCCCTTTTAGGGAGGCGCAATCAGCCCCAGCATTTT
TRBJ2-7,-,-,TRBV6-1,CASSEEGHVVYEQYF,TGTGCCAGCAGTGAAGAGGGACACGTAGTCTACGAGCAGTACTTC
TRBJ2-1,-,TRBD2,TRBV5-6,CASSTSGGLAGANEQFF,TGTGCCAGCAGCACCTCGGGGGGGCTAGCGGGAGCCAATGAGCAGTTCTTC
TRBJ1-1,few,TRBD1,TRBV4-3,CASSQDHTGQGGTAFF,TGCGCCAGCAGCCAAGATCATACGGGACAGGGCGGAACAGCTTTCTTT
TRBJ2-3,-,-,TRBV4-2,CASSQVSTSRTDTQYF,TGTGCCAGCAGCCAAGTCAGTACTAGCAGGACAGATACGCAGTATTTT
TRBJ2-7,-,-,TRBV7-8,CASSLSTTYEQYF,TGTGCCAGCAGCTTAAGTACTACCTACGAGCAGTACTTC
TRBJ1-5,-,TRBD1,TRBV5-1,CASSTGGNSNQPQHF,TGCGCCAGCAGTACAGGGGGCAATAGCAATCAGCCCCAGCATTTT
TRBJ2-3,-,-,TRBV19,CASSIDSYTDTQYF,TGTGCCAGTAGTATAGACTCGTACACAGATACGCAGTATTTT
TRBJ1-2,few,TRBD1,TRBV27,CASSLPGQGANGYTF,TGTGCCAGCAGTCTACCGGGACAGGGGGCGAATGGCTACACCTTC
TRBJ1-1,-,-,TRBV5-5,CASSQGPGRTEAFF,TGCGCCAGCAGCCAAGGGCCGGGGAGGACTGAAGCTTTCTTT
TRBJ2-5,-,TRBD2,TRBV5-6,CASSGTGLGETQYF,TGTGCCAGCAGCGGCACGGGACTAGGGGAGACCCAGTACTTC
TRBJ2-7,-,-,TRBV7-9,CASSPWTGYEQYF,TGTGCCAGCAGCCCCTGGACTGGTTACGAGCAGTACTTC
TRBJ2-2,-,-,TRBV10-3,CAISEGGVANTGELFF,TGTGCCATCAGTGAGGGAGGGGTGGCGAACACCGGGGAGCTGTTTTTT
TRBJ2-7,-,-,TRBV9,CASSVGSSYEQYF,TGTGCCAGCAGCGTCGGGAGCTCCTACGAGCAGTACTTC
TRBJ2-2,-,-,TRBV4-3,CASSQEQGFAGELFF,TGCGCCAGCAGCCAAGAGCAGGGTTTCGCCGGGGAGCTGTTTTTT
TRBJ2-2,once,TRBD2,TRBV7-7,CASSPGLAGVTGELFF,TGTGCTAGCAGCCCGGGACTAGCGGGAGTAACCGGGGAGCTGTTTTTT
TRBJ1-1,-,-,TRBV4-3,CASSQHSGVDTEAFF,TGCGCCAGCAGTCAGCATTCAGGGGTGGACACTGAAGCTTTCTTT
TRBJ1-2,-,-,TRBV2,CASSEPQVYGYTF,TGTGCCAGCAGTGAACCACAGGTTTATGGCTACACCTTC
TRBJ1-3,-,-,TRBV7-2,CASSFSGGSGNTIYF,TGTGCCAGCAGCTTTTCGGGGGGCTCTGGAAACACCATATATTTT
TRBJ1-1,-,TRBD1,TRBV28,CASSWDRDRGENTEAFF,TGTGCCAGCAGTTGGGACCGGGACAGGGGAGAGAACACTGAAGCTTTCTTT
TRBJ2-1,-,-,TRBV15,CATSTPLGGDEQFF,TGTGCCACCTCCACCCCCCTAGGGGGAGATGAGCAGTTCTTC
TRBJ1-2,-,-,TRBV28,CASSFQGLTNYGYTF,TGTGCCAGCAGTTTCCAGGGCCTGACTAACTATGGCTACACCTTC
TRBJ2-3,-,-,TRBV21-1,CASSPRTGSTDTQYF,TGTGCCAGCAGCCCCAGGACAGGGTCCACAGATACGCAGTATTTT